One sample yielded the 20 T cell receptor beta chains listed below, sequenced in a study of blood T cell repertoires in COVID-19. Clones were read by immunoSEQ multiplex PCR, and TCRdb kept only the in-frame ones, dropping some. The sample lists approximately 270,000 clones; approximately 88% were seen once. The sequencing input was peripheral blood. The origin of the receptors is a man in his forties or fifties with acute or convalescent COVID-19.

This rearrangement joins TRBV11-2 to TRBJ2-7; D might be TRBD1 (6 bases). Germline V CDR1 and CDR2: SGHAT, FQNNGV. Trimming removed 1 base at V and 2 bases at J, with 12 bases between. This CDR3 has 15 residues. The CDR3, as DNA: TGTGCCAGCAGCTTAGGGCCCGGGACAACCTACGAGCAGTACTTC. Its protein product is CASSLGPGTTYEQYF.

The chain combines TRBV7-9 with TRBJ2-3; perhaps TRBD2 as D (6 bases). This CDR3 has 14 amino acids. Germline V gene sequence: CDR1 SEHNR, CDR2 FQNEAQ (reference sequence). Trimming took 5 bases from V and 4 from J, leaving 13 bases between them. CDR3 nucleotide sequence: TGTGCCAGCAGCCCCAGGGACTTTGCAGATACGCAGTATTTT. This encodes CASSPRDFADTQYF.

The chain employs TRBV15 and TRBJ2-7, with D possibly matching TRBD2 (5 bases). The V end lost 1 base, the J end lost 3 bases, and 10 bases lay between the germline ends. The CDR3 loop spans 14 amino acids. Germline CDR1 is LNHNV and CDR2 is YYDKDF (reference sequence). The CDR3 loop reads CATSRGASRYEQYF. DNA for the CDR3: TGTGCCACCAGCAGAGGCGCTAGCCGCTACGAGCAGTACTTC.

The CDR3 nucleotides are TGCGCCAGCAACTCCCAGGGGCAAATAACAGATACGCAGTATTTT. Protein sequence: CASNSQGQITDTQYF. This chain links TRBV5-1 with TRBJ2-3; possible D gene TRBD1, 6 bases. The CDR3 runs to 15 residues. Germline loops: CDR1 SGHRS, CDR2 YFSETQ. V was pared by 6 bases and J by 3 bases, with 17 bases between.

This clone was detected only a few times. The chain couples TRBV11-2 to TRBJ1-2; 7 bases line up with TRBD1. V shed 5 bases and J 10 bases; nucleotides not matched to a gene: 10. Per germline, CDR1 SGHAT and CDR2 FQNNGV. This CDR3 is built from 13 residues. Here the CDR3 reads CASSPSGTAPYTF. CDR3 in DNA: TGTGCCAGCAGCCCGTCCGGGACAGCGCCCTACACCTTC. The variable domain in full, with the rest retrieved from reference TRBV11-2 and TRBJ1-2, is EAGVAQSPRYKIIEKRQSVAFWCNPISGHATLYWYQQILGQGPKLLIQFQNNGVVDDSQLPKDRFSAERLKGVDSTLKIQPAKLEDSAVYLCASSPSGTAPYTFGSGTRLTVV.

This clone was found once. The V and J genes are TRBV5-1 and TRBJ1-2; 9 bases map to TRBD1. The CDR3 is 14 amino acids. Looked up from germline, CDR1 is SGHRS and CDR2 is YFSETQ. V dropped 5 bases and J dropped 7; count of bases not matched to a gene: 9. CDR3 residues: CASRNRTGEGGYTF. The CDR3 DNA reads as TGCGCCAGCAGAAACCGGACAGGGGAGGGTGGCTACACCTTC. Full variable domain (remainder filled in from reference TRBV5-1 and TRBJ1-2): KAGVTQTPRYLIKTRGQQVTLSCSPISGHRSVSWYQQTPGQGLQFLFEYFSETQRNKGNFPGRFSGRQFSNSRSEMNVSTLELGDSALYLCASRNRTGEGGYTFGSGTRLTVV.

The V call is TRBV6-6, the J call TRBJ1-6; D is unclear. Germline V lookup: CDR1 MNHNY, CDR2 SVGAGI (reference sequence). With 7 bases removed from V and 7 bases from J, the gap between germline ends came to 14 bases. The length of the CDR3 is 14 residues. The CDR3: CASILTRGNSPLHF. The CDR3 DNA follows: TGTGCCAGCATTCTAACACGGGGAAATTCACCCCTCCACTTT.

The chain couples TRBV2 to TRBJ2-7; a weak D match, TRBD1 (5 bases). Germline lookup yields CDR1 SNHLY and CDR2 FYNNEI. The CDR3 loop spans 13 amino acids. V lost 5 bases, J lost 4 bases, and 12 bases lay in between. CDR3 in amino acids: CASSLLQEYEQYF. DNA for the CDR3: TGTGCCAGCAGTTTGCTACAGGAATACGAGCAGTACTTC.

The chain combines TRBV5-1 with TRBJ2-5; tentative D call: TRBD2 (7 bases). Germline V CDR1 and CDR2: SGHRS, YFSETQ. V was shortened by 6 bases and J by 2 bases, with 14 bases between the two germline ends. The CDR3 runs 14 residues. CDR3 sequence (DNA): TGCGCCAGCACCCCCGGGGGGCCACAAGAGACCCAGTACTTC. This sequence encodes CASTPGGPQETQYF. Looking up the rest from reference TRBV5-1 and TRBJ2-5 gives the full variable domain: KAGVTQTPRYLIKTRGQQVTLSCSPISGHRSVSWYQQTPGQGLQFLFEYFSETQRNKGNFPGRFSGRQFSNSRSEMNVSTLELGDSALYLCASTPGGPQETQYFGPGTRLLVL.

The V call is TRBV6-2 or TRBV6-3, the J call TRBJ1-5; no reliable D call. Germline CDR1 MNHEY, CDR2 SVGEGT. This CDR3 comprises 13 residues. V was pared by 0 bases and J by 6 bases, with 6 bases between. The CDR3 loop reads CASSYSRGQPQHF. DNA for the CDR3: TGTGCCAGCAGTTACTCGAGAGGTCAGCCCCAGCATTTT.

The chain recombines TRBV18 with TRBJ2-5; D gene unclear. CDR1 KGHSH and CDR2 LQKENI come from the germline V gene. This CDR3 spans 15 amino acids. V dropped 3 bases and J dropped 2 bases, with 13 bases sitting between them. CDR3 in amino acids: CASSPREARQETQYF. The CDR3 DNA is TGTGCCAGCTCACCTCGAGAGGCAAGGCAAGAGACCCAGTACTTC.

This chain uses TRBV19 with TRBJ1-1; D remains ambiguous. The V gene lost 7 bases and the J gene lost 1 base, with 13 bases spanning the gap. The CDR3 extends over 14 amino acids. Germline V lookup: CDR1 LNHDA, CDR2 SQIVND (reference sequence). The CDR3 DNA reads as TGTGCCAGTATCCCGGAACGGAGGAACACTGAAGCTTTCTTT. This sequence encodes CASIPERRNTEAFF.

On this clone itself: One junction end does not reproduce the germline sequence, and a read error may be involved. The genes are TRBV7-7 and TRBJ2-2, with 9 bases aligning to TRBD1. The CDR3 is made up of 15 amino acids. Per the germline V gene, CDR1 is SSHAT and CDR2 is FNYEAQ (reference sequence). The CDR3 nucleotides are TGTGCTAGCAGCCCGACAGGGGGAGGCACCGGGGAGCTGTTTTTT. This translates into CASSPTGGGTGELFF.

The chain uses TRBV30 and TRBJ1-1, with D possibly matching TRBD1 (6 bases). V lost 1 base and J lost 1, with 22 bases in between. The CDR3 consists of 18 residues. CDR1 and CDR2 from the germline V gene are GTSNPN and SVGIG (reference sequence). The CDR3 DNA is TGTGCCTGGAGTGCAACTGACTTTGGGGGCCAACGGAACACTGAAGCTTTCTTT. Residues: CAWSATDFGGQRNTEAFF. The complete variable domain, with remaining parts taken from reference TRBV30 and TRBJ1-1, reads SQTIHQWPATLVQPVGSPLSLECTVEGTSNPNLYWYRQAAGRGLQLLFYSVGIGQISSEVPQNLSASRPQDRQFILSSKKLLLSDSGFYLCAWSATDFGGQRNTEAFFGQGTRLTVV.

The CDR3 reads CASSLGLAGTDTQYF. In DNA form, the CDR3 reads TGTGCCAGCAGCTTAGGGCTAGCGGGCACAGATACGCAGTATTTT. The rearrangement links TRBV7-3 to TRBJ2-3; 7 bases fit TRBD2. This CDR3 is built from 15 residues. V was clipped by 2 bases and J by 1 base; unmatched bases: 3. Germline CDR1 SGHTA, CDR2 FQGTGA.

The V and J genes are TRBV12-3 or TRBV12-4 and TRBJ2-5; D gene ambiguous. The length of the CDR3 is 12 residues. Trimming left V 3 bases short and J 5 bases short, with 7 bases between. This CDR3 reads CASSFQSETQYF. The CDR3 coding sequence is TGTGCCAGCAGTTTCCAGTCGGAGACCCAGTACTTC.

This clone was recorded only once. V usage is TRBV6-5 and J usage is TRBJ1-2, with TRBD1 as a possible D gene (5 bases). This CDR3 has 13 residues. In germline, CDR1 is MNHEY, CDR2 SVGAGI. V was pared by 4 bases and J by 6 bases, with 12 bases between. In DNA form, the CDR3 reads TGTGCCAGCAGTTGGGGCGGCGGGAATGGCTACACCTTC. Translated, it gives CASSWGGGNGYTF.

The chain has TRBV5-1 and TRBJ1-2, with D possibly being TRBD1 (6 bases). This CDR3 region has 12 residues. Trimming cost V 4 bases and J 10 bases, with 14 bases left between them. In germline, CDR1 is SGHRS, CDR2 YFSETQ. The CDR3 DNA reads TGCGCCAGCAGCCACAGGGCAGGGGACTACACCTTC. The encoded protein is CASSHRAGDYTF.

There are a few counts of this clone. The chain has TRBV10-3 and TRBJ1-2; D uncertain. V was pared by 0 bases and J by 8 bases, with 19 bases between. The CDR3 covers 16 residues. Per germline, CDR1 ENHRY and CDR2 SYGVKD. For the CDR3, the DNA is TGTGCCATCAGTGAGTCACCCAGAACAATTAATATGGGCTACACCTTC. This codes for CAISESPRTINMGYTF.

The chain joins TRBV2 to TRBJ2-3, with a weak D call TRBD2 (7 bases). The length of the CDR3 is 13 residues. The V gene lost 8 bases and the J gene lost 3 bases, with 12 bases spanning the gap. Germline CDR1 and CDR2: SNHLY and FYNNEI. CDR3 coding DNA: TGTGCCAGCGGCGGGGGCCTGACAGATACGCAGTATTTT. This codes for CASGGGLTDTQYF.